Listed here are 17 T cell receptor beta chains from one sample, sequenced in a study of cytomegalovirus exposure and HLA in healthy donors. The PCR made use of 60 Vbeta and 13 Jbeta primers. TCRdb keeps only in-frame clones here, not all; method: immunoSEQ multiplex PCR. The table shows 140,000 to 150,000 clones, with roughly 80% occurring only once. The specimen sequenced was PBMCs. These receptors all come from a woman between 35 and 50 years old in good health and CMV-seropositive.

This CDR3 is CASSPWGMTSPHGADTQYF. In DNA, the CDR3 is TGTGCCAGCAGTCCCTGGGGTATGACTAGCCCCCATGGGGCAGATACGCAGTATTTT. V gene TRBV27 combines with J gene TRBJ2-3, with 7 bases lining up with TRBD2. V dropped 5 bases and J dropped 4; count of bases not matched to a gene: 21. The CDR3 extends over 19 amino acids. Germline V gene data show CDR1 as MNHEY and CDR2 as SMNVEV (reference sequence).

A note on this clone: The identical CDR3 is also encoded by other nucleotide sequences in the sample. The V call is TRBV28, the J call TRBJ1-1; a possible D gene is TRBD1 (5 bases). The germline V and J ends were trimmed by 6 bases and 4 bases, with 15 bases remaining between them. The CDR3 spans 14 residues. Germline V CDR1 and CDR2: MDHEN, SYDVKM. The CDR3 protein is CASSPGGRVTEAFF. CDR3 DNA: TGTGCCAGCAGCCCTGGGGGGAGGGTCACTGAAGCTTTCTTT.

The V gene is TRBV7-3, the J gene TRBJ1-1; 8 nucleotides align to TRBD1. With 0 bases clipped from V and 6 bases from J, the junction kept 9 bases outside the gene matches. CDR1 is SGHTA and CDR2 is FQGTGA in the germline V gene. The CDR3 extends over 16 amino acids. The CDR3: CASSLTNDRGTAEAFF. CDR3 coding DNA: TGTGCCAGCAGCTTAACAAATGACAGGGGAACGGCTGAAGCTTTCTTT.

The V and J genes are TRBV7-9 and TRBJ2-1; TRBD2 matches at 9 bases. The germline V gene encodes CDR1 SEHNR and CDR2 FQNEAQ (reference sequence). V lost 6 bases, J lost 6 bases, and 12 bases stayed unmatched. The CDR3 has 16 amino acids. CDR3 protein: CASSPLIAGVSNEQFF. The CDR3 region has the DNA TGTGCCAGCAGTCCCCTAATAGCGGGAGTCTCCAATGAGCAGTTCTTC.

The genes are TRBV2 and TRBJ2-3; TRBD2 matches 12 bases. The CDR3 consists of 17 residues. V trimming: 4 bases; J trimming: 3 bases; junction bases outside the gene matches: 8. The V gene's germline CDR1 is SNHLY and CDR2 FYNNEI. As DNA, the CDR3 is TGTGCCAGCAGTGGACTAGCGGGGGCCTCTAGGACAGATACGCAGTATTTT. Amino acid sequence: CASSGLAGASRTDTQYF.

The chain is built from TRBV6-6 and TRBJ2-1, with D unclear. CDR3 length: 12 amino acids. Germline V CDR1 and CDR2: MNHNY, SVGAGI (reference sequence). The germline V and J ends were trimmed by 8 bases and 0 bases, with 5 bases remaining between them. The CDR3 nucleotides are TGTGCCAGCGGCAGCTCCTACAATGAGCAGTTCTTC. Its translation is CASGSSYNEQFF.

The CDR3 loop reads CASRVSGLALEQYF. The DNA of the CDR3 is TGTGCCAGCAGGGTATCAGGACTAGCTTTAGAGCAGTACTTC. The gene calls are TRBV27 and TRBJ2-7, with 8 nucleotides matching TRBD2. Per the germline V gene, CDR1 is MNHEY and CDR2 is SMNVEV (reference sequence). J lost 7 bases, V lost 6 bases, and 11 bases had no gene match. The CDR3 runs 14 residues.

V is TRBV28 and J is TRBJ2-7; 8 nucleotides match TRBD2. Germline trimming cut 6 bases from V and 5 bases from J; bases unmatched to any gene: 12. The germline V gene encodes CDR1 MDHEN and CDR2 SYDVKM. CDR3 length: 15 residues. CDR3 sequence: CASRPPGLGRHEQYF. In DNA, the CDR3 is TGTGCCAGCAGACCGCCGGGACTAGGTAGACACGAGCAGTACTTC. Variable domain in full (rest from reference TRBV28 and TRBJ2-7): DVKVTQSSRYLVKRTGEKVFLECVQDMDHENMFWYRQDPGLGLRLIYFSYDVKMKEKGDIPEGYSVSREKKERFSLILESASTNQTSMYLCASRPPGLGRHEQYFGPGTRLTVT.

This clone was found a few times. This rearrangement joins TRBV4-1 to TRBJ2-3; 8 nucleotides line up with TRBD2. Germline V gene data show CDR1 as MGHRA and CDR2 as YSYEKL. Unmatched junction bases numbered 11, after V lost 7 bases and J lost 2 bases. CDR3 length equals 16 residues. The CDR3 nucleotides are TGCGCCAGCACCGAGAGAGCGGGGGCTTTCACAGATACGCAGTATTTT. It yields the protein CASTERAGAFTDTQYF.

This chain joins TRBV5-1 and TRBJ2-5, with 12 bases aligning to TRBD2. V gave up 3 bases and J gave up 4 bases; unmatched junction bases: 1. The germline CDR1 and CDR2 sequences are SGHRS and YFSETQ. The CDR3 loop spans 14 amino acids. Here the CDR3 DNA reads TGCGCCAGCAGCTCGGGACTAGCGGGAGAGACCCAGTACTTC. It specifies CASSSGLAGETQYF.

The V and J genes are TRBV9 and TRBJ2-7, with TRBD2 matching 10 bases. V gave up 0 bases and J gave up 3 bases; unmatched junction bases: 18. Germline V gene sequence: CDR1 SGDLS, CDR2 YYNGEE. The CDR3 is made up of 20 amino acids. CDR3: CASSVAGGLGLAGAGYEQYF. The CDR3 nucleotides are TGTGCCAGCAGCGTAGCGGGGGGGCTCGGGCTAGCGGGAGCTGGCTACGAGCAGTACTTC.

The rearrangement uses TRBV7-2 and TRBJ2-3; tentative D call: TRBD2 (5 bases). The CDR3 contains 12 residues. Trimming shortened V by 6 bases and J by 6 bases, and 10 bases separated the two germline ends. Germline assignment: CDR1 SGHTA and CDR2 FQGNSA. The CDR3 spells CASRSPGDTQYF. Here the CDR3 DNA reads TGTGCCAGCAGATCTCCGGGGGATACGCAGTATTTT. Supplemented by reference TRBV7-2 and TRBJ2-3, the full variable domain reads GAGVSQSPSNKVTEKGKDVELRCDPISGHTALYWYRQSLGQGLEFLIYFQGNSAPDKSGLPSDRFSAERTGGSVSTLTIQRTQQEDSAVYLCASRSPGDTQYFGPGTRLTVL.

This chain joins TRBV28 and TRBJ2-1, with TRBD1 as a possible D gene (6 bases). V lost 5 bases and J lost 10, with 27 bases in between. Germline V gene sequence: CDR1 MDHEN, CDR2 SYDVKM. There are 17 residues in the CDR3. CDR3 sequence (DNA): TGTGCCAGCAGTCCCCTTCTGGCAGAAGGACAGACAAAGGAGCAGTTCTTC. This sequence encodes CASSPLLAEGQTKEQFF.

The chain employs TRBV28 and TRBJ2-7; 8 nucleotides match TRBD1. The V segment lost 7 bases and the J segment 0 bases; nucleotides outside the gene matches: 5. Germline V gives CDR1 MDHEN, CDR2 SYDVKM. The CDR3 has 14 amino acids. The CDR3 DNA is TGTGCCAGCAAAGCCACAGGGGGCTCCTACGAGCAGTACTTC. Protein: CASKATGGSYEQYF. Full variable domain (rest looked up from reference TRBV28 and TRBJ2-7): DVKVTQSSRYLVKRTGEKVFLECVQDMDHENMFWYRQDPGLGLRLIYFSYDVKMKEKGDIPEGYSVSREKKERFSLILESASTNQTSMYLCASKATGGSYEQYFGPGTRLTVT.

This clone was seen a handful of times. The rearrangement joins TRBV4-2 to TRBJ1-2, with 7 bases that match TRBD1. From germline, CDR1 is LGHNA and CDR2 YNFKEQ. The CDR3 contains 14 residues. V dropped 0 bases and J dropped 8; count of bases not matched to a gene: 6. CDR3 bases: TGTGCCAGCAGCCAAGATGAGGGGACAGACGGCTACACCTTC. Translation: CASSQDEGTDGYTF.

The chain couples TRBV7-3 to TRBJ2-2; D may be TRBD1 (6 bases). CDR1 SGHTA and CDR2 FQGTGA come from the germline V gene. The CDR3 extends over 15 amino acids. V was shortened by 5 bases and J by 4 bases, with 14 bases between the two germline ends. The CDR3 region has the DNA TGTGCCAGCAGCCCATCGACAGGATCCACCGGGGAGCTGTTTTTT. Encoded protein: CASSPSTGSTGELFF. The full variable domain, completed using reference TRBV7-3 and TRBJ2-2, is GAGVSQTPSNKVTEKGKYVELRCDPISGHTALYWYRQSLGQGPEFLIYFQGTGAADDSGLPNDRFFAVRPEGSVSTLKIQRTERGDSAVYLCASSPSTGSTGELFFGEGSRLTVL.

The rearrangement uses TRBV21-1 and TRBJ2-7; the table calls TRBD2, which could not be checked here. TRBV21-1 is tagged as a pseudogene. CDR3 size: 15 residues. CDR3 sequence: CASSNKIESHYEQYF. The CDR3 coding sequence is TGTGCCAGCAGCAATAAAATCGAGAGCCACTACGAGCAGTACTTC.